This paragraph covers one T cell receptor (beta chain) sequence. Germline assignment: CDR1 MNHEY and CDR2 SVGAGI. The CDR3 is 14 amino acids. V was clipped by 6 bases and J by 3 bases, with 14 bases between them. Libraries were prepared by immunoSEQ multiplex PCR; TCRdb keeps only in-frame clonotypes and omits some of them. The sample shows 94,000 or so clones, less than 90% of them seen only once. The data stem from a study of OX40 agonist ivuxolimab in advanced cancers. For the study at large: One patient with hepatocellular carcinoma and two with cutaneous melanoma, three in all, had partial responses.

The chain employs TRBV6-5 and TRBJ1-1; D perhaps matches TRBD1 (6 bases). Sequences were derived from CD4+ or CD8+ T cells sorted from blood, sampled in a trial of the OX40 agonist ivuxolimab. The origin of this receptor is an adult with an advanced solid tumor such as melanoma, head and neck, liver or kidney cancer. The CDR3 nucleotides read TGTGCCAGCAGCCCTACAGGGAGATACACTGAAGCTTTCTTT. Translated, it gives CASSPTGRYTEAFF.